This T cell receptor beta chain came from a study of response to subunit inactivated influenza vaccine. CDR3 length: 14 residues. Trimming took 2 bases from V and 5 from J, leaving 13 bases between them. CDR1 and CDR2 (germline): MNHEY, SVGEGT. TCRdb re-called the RT-PCR reads with MiXCR, one entry per CDR3 protein. The table lists 860,000 or so distinct CDR3 sequences, about 20% of them singletons. Comments on this clonotype: Antigen unknown.

Broader study findings: Few new T cells, the authors suggested, are recruited by each seasonal influenza vaccination.

The clonotype comes from a middle-aged man who received an inactivated influenza vaccine. Source: PBMCs from blood, taken roughly 5 days after vaccination. J is TRBJ2-7 and V is TRBV6-2 or TRBV6-3, with D uncertain. The CDR3 here is CASSYIRAVHEQYF. For the CDR3, the DNA is TGTGCCAGCAGTTACATTAGAGCCGTCCACGAGCAGTACTTC.